This record concerns one T cell receptor beta chain sequence. The germline gives CDR1 SGHRS, CDR2 YFSETQ. Unmatched junction bases numbered 7, after V lost 4 bases and J lost 1 base. The CDR3 consists of 17 residues. In the original analysis: Reference gene primer amplification gave estimated nucleated cell counts. Sequenced by immunoSEQ multiplex PCR; TCRdb stores in-frame clones only, minus some. V, J and clone size reflect that table, while D and trimming were determined from the DNA. The repertoire includes about 250,000 clones, around 90% of them detected once, and around 1.6% sits in the top ten. The sample is drawn from a study of blood T cell repertoires in COVID-19. Turning to the study itself: Acute and convalescent COVID-19 specimens originated in the United States, Italy and Spain. Nucleic acid was either cDNA or gDNA, and it came from T cells, B-cell-depleted T cells, or PBMCs.

Those enrolled, adults aged about 18 to 89 years, came from roughly 22 US areas. This receptor was taken from a woman in her forties or fifties who had recovered from COVID-19. This chain links TRBV5-1 with TRBJ2-5, with 13 bases lining up with TRBD2. Sequencing was done on a sample of PBMCs or T cells enriched from blood (not recorded which). CDR3 bases: TGCGCCAGCAGCCCCCCAGGGACTAGCGGGACCCAAGAGACCCAGTACTTC. Translated: CASSPPGTSGTQETQYF. Drawing the rest from reference TRBV5-1 and TRBJ2-5, the complete variable domain is KAGVTQTPRYLIKTRGQQVTLSCSPISGHRSVSWYQQTPGQGLQFLFEYFSETQRNKGNFPGRFSGRQFSNSRSEMNVSTLELGDSALYLCASSPPGTSGTQETQYFGPGTRLLVL.